Listed here is a single TCR beta chain. The record originates from a study of blood T cell repertoires in COVID-19. Produced via immunoSEQ multiplex PCR; TCRdb's table is partial and in-frame only. The sample holds some 250,000 clones, about 86% seen once. Germline-derived CDR1 and CDR2 are LNHNV and YYDKDF (reference sequence). Trimming stripped 2 bases from V and 3 bases from J, with 9 bases between. The CDR3 runs 14 residues. The clonotype was recovered from a woman of 80 years or more with acute or convalescent COVID-19. The chain links TRBV15 to TRBJ2-3, with TRBD2 as a possible D gene (6 bases). Sequencing was carried out using peripheral blood. The chain's CDR3 is CATSRPGTTDTQYF. The CDR3 coding sequence is TGTGCCACCAGCAGACCTGGGACTACAGATACGCAGTATTTT.